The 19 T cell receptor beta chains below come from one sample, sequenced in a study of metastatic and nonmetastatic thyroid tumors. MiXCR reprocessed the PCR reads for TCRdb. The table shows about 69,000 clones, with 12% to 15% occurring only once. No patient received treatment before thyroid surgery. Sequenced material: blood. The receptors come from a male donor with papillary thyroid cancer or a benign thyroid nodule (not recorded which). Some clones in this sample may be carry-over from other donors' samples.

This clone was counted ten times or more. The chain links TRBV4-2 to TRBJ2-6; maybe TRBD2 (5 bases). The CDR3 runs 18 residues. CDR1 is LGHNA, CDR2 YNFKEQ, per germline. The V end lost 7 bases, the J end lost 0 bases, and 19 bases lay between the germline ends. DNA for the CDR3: TGTGCCAGCACCCCAGAAATGGACTCGAGCTCTGGGGCCAACGTCCTGACTTTC. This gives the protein CASTPEMDSSSGANVLTF.

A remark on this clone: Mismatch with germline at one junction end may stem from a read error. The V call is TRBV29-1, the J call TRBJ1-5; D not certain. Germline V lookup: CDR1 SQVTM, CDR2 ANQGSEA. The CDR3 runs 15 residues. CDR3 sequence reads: CSVSGPSWSNQPQHF. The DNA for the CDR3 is TGCAGCGTATCTGGCCCCTCGTGGAGCAATCAGCCCCAACATTTT.

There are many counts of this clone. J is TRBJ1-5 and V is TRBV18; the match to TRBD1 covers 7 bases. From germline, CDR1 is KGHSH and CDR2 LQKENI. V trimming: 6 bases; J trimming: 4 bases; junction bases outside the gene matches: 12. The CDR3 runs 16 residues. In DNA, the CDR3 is TGTGCCAGCTCCCTTCAGACAGGGAGGGCTAATCAGCCCCAGCATTTT. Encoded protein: CASSLQTGRANQPQHF.

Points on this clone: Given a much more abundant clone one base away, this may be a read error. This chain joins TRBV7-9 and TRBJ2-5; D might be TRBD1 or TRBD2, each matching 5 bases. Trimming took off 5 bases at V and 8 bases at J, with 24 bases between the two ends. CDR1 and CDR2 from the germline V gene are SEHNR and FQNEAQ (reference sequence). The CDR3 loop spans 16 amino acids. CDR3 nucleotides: TGTGCCAGCAGCCCTCGGGCTCAGGGACCCAGGGATACCCAGTACTTC. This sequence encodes CASSPRAQGPRDTQYF.

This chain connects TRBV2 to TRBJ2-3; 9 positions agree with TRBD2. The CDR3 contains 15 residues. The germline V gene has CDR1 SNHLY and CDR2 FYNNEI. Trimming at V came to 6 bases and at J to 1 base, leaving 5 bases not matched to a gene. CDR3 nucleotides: TGTGCCAGCAGCATAGGACTAGCGTGCACAGATACGCAGTATTTT. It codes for CASSIGLACTDTQYF. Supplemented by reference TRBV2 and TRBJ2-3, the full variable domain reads EPEVTQTPSHQVTQMGQEVILRCVPISNHLYFYWYRQILGQKVEFLVSFYNNEISEKSEIFDDQFSVERPDGSNFTLKIRSTKLEDSAMYFCASSIGLACTDTQYFGPGTRLTVL.

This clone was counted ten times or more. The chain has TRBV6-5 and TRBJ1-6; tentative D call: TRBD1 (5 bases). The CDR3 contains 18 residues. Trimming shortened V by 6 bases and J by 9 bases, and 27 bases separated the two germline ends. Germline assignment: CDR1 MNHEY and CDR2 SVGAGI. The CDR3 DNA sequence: TGTGCCAGCAGCCCAAACGACCCAGGGCGGCCGGGATCTTCACCCCTCCACTTT. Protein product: CASSPNDPGRPGSSPLHF.

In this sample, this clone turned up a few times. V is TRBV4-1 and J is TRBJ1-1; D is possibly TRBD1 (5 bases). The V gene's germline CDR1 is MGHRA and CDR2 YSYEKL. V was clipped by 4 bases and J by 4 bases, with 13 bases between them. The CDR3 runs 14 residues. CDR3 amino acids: CASSRLAGSTEAFF. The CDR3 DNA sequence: TGCGCCAGCAGCCGCCTTGCAGGGAGCACTGAAGCTTTCTTT.

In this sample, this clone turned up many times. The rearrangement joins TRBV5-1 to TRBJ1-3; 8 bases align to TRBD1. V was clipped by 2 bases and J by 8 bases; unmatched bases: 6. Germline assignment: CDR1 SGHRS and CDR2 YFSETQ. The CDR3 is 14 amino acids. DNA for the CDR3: TGCGCCAGCAGCTTAGCCGGACAGGGAGACACCATATATTTT. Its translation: CASSLAGQGDTIYF.

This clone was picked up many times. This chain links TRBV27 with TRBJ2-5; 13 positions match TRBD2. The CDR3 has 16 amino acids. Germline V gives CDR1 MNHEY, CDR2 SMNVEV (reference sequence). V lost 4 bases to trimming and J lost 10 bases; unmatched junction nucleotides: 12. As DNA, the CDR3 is TGTGCCAGCAGTTCGGACCGGGGACTAGCGGGACTCGTCCAGTACTTC. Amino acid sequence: CASSSDRGLAGLVQYF.

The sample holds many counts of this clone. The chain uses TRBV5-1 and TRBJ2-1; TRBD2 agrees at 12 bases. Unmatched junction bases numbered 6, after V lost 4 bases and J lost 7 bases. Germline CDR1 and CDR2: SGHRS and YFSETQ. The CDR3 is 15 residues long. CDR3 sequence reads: CASSQLAGGRNEQFF. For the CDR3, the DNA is TGCGCCAGCAGCCAACTAGCGGGAGGACGTAATGAGCAGTTCTTC.

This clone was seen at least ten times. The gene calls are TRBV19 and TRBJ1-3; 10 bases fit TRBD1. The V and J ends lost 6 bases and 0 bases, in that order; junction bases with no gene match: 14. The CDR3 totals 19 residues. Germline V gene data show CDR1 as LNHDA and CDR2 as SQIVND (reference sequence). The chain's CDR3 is CASSRDRGRNSYSGNTIYF. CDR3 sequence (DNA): TGTGCCAGTAGCAGGGACAGGGGACGTAACTCCTACTCTGGAAACACCATATATTTT. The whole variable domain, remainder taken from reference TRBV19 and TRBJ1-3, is DGGITQSPKYLFRKEGQNVTLSCEQNLNHDAMYWYRQDPGQGLRLIYYSQIVNDFQKGDIAEGYSVSREKKESFPLTVTSAQKNPTAFYLCASSRDRGRNSYSGNTIYFGEGSWLTVV.

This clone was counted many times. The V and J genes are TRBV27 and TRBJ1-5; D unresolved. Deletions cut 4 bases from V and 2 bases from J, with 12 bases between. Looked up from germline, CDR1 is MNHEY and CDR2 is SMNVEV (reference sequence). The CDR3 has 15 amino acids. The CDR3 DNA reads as TGTGCCAGCAGTTCAGAGGCAGAGGGCAATCAGCCCCAGCATTTT. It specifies CASSSEAEGNQPQHF.

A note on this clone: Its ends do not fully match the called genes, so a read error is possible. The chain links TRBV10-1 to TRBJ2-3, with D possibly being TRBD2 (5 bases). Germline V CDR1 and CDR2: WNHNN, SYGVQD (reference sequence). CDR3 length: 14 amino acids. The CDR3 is CASSPEVGMDTQYF. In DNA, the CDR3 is TGTGCCAGCAGCCCCGAGGTCGGGATGGATACGCAGTATTTT.

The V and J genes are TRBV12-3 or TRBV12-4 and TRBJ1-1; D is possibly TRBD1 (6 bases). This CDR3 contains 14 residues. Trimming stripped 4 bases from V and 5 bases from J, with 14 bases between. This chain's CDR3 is CASSWGHRRTEAFF. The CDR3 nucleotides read TGTGCCAGCAGTTGGGGGCATCGAAGGACTGAAGCTTTCTTT.

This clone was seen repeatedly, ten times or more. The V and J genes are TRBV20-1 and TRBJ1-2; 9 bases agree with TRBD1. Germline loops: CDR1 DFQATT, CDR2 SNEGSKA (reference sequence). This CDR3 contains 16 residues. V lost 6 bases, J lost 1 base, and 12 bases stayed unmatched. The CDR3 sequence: CSAGTGLEHLNYGYTF. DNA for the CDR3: TGCAGTGCCGGGACAGGGCTCGAACACCTTAACTATGGCTACACCTTC.

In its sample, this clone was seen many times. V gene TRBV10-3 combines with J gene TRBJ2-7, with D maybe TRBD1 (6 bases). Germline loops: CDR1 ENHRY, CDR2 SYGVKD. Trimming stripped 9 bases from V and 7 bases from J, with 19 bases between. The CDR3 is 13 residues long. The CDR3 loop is CAMGTSLGVEQYF. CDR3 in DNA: TGTGCCATGGGGACATCCCTGGGTGTTGAGCAGTACTTC.

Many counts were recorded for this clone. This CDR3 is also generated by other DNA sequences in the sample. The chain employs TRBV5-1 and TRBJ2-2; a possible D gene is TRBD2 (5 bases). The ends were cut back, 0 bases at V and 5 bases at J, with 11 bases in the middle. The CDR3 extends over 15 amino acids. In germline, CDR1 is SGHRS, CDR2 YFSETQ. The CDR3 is CASSLALTGTGELFF. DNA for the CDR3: TGCGCCAGCAGCTTGGCTCTAACGGGGACCGGGGAGCTGTTTTTT.

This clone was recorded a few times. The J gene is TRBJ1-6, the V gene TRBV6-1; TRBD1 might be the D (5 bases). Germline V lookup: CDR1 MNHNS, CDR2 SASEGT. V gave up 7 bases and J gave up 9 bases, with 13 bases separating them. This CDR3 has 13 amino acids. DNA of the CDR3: TGTGCCAGCACCACGGTGAGGGGTTCACCCCTCCACTTT. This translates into CASTTVRGSPLHF.

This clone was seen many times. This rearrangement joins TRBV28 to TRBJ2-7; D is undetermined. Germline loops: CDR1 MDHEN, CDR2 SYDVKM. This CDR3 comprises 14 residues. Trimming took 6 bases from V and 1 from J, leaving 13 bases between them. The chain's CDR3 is CASRGQLTSYEQYV. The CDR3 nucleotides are TGTGCCAGCAGAGGGCAACTGACATCCTACGAGCAGTACGTC.